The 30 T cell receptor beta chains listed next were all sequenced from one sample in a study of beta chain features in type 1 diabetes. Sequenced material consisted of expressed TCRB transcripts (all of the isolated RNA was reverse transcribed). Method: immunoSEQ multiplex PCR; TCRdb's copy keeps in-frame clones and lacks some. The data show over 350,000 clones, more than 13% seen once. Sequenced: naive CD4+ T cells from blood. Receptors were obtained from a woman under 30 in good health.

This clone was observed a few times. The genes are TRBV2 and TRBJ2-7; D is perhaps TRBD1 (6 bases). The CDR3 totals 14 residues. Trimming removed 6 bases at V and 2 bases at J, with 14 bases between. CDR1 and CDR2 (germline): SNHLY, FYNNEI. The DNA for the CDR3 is TGTGCCAGCAGGAATCGGGACATCGCCTACGAGCAGTACTTC. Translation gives CASRNRDIAYEQYF.

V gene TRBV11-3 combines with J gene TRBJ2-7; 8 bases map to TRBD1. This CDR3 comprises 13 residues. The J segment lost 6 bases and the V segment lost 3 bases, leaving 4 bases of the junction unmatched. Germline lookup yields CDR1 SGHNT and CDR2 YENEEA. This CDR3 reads CASSFQGAGEQYF. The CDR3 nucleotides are TGTGCCAGCAGCTTCCAGGGGGCTGGCGAGCAGTACTTC.

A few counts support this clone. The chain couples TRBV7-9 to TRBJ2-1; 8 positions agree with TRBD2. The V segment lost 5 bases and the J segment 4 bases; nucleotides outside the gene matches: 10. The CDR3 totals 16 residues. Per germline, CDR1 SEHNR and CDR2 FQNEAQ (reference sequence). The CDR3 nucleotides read TGTGCCAGCAGCCTGATCGACGGGGGGGCGTACAATGAGCAGTTCTTC. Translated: CASSLIDGGAYNEQFF.

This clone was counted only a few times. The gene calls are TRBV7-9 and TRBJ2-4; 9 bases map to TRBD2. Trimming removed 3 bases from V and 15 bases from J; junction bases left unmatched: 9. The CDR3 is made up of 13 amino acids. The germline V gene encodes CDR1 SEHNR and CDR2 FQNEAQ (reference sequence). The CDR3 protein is CASSLTSGRGAYF. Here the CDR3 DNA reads TGTGCCAGCAGCTTGACTAGCGGCAGGGGAGCGTACTTC.

CDR3 protein: CASSLLSGIAGELFF. In DNA, the CDR3 is TGTGCCAGCAGCCTACTTAGCGGGATTGCCGGGGAGCTGTTTTTT. The chain combines TRBV11-3 with TRBJ2-2; 8 nucleotides line up with TRBD2. V dropped 5 bases and J dropped 6; count of bases not matched to a gene: 8. In germline, CDR1 is SGHNT, CDR2 YENEEA. CDR3 size: 15 residues.

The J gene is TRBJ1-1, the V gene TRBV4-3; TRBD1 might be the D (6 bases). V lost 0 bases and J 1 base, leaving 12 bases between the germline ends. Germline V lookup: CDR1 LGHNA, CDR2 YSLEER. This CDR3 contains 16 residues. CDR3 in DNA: TGCGCCAGCAGCCAAGAGGCAGGGGTCGGGAACACTGAAGCTTTCTTT. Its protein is CASSQEAGVGNTEAFF.

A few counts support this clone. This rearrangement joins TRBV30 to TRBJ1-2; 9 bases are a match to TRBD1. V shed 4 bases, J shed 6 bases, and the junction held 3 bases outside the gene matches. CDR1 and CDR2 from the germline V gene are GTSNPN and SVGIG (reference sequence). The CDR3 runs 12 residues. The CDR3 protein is CAWNRDRDGYTF. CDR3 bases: TGTGCCTGGAACCGGGACAGGGATGGCTACACCTTC.

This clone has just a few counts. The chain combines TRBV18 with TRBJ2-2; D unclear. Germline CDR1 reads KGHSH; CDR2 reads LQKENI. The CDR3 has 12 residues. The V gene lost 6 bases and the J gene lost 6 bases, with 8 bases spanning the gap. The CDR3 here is CASSLRPGELFF. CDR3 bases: TGTGCCAGCTCGCTGCGGCCCGGGGAGCTGTTTTTT.

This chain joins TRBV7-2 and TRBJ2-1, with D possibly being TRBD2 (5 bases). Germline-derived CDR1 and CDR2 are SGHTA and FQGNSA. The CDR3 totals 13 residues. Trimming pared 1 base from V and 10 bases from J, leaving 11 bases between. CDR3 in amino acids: CASSLEPGREQFF. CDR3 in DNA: TGTGCCAGCAGCTTAGAGCCGGGAAGAGAGCAGTTCTTC.

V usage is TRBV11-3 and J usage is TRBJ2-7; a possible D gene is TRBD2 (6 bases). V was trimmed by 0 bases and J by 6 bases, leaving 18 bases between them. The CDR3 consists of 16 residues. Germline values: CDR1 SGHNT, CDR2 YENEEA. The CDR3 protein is CASSLEGGLPVCEQYF. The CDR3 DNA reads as TGTGCCAGCAGCTTAGAAGGAGGACTACCTGTCTGCGAGCAGTACTTC. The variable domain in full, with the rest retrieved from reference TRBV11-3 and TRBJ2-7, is EAGVVQSPRYKIIEKKQPVAFWCNPISGHNTLYWYLQNLGQGPELLIRYENEEAVDDSQLPKDRFSAERLKGVDSTLKIQPAELGDSAVYLCASSLEGGLPVCEQYFGPGTRLTVT.

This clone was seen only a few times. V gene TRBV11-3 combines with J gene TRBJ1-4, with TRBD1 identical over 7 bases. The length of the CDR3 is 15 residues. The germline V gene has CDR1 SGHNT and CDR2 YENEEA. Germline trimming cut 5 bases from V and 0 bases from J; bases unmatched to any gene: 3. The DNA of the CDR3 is TGTGCCAGCAGCCCAGGGACAGCAACTAATGAAAAACTGTTTTTT. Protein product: CASSPGTATNEKLFF. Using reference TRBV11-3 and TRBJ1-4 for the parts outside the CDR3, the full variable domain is EAGVVQSPRYKIIEKKQPVAFWCNPISGHNTLYWYLQNLGQGPELLIRYENEEAVDDSQLPKDRFSAERLKGVDSTLKIQPAELGDSAVYLCASSPGTATNEKLFFGSGTQLSVL.

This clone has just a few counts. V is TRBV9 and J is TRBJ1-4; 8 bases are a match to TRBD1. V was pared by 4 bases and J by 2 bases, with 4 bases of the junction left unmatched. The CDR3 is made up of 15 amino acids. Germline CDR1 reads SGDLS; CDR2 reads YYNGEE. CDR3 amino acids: CASSTDRVTNEKLFF. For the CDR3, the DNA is TGTGCCAGCAGCACGGACAGGGTGACTAATGAAAAACTGTTTTTT. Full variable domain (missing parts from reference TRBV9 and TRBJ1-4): DSGVTQTPKHLITATGQRVTLRCSPRSGDLSVYWYQQSLDQGLQFLIQYYNGEERAKGNILERFSAQQFPDLHSELNLSSLELGDSALYFCASSTDRVTNEKLFFGSGTQLSVL.

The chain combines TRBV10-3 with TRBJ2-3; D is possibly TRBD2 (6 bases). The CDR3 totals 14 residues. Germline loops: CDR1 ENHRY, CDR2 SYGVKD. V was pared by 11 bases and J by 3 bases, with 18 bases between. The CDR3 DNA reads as TGTGCCTCCAGAGGAGGGGTCTGGACAGATACGCAGTATTTT. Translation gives CASRGGVWTDTQYF.

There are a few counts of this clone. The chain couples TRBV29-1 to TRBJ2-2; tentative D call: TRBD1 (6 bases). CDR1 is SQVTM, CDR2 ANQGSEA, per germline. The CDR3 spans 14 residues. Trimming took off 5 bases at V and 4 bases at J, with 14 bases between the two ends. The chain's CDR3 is CSVLGASGTGELFF. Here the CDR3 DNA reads TGCAGCGTTTTGGGGGCGTCGGGCACCGGGGAGCTGTTTTTT.

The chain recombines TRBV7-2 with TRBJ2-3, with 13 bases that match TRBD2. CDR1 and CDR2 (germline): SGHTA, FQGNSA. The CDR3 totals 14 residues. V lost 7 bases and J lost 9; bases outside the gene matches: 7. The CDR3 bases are TGTGCCAGCATCTCAGGACTAGCGGGAGTAACGCAGTATTTT. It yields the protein CASISGLAGVTQYF.

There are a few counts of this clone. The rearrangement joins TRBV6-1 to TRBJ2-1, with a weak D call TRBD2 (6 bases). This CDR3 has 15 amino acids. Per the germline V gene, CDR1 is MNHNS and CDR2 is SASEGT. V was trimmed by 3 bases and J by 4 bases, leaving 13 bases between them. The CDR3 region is CASSDGGTVYNEQFF. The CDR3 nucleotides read TGTGCCAGCAGTGACGGCGGGACCGTGTACAATGAGCAGTTCTTC.

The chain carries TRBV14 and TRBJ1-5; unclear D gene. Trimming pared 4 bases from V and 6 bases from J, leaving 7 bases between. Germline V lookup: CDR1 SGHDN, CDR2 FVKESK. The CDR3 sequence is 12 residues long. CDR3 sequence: CASSLQFQPQHF. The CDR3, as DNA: TGTGCCAGCAGCCTCCAGTTTCAGCCCCAGCATTTT.

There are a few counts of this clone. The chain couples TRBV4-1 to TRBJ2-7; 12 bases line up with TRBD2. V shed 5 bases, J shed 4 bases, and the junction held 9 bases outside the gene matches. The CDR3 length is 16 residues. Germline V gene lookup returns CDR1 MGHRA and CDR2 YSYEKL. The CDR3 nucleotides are TGCGCCAGCAGCAACCCGACTAGCGGGAGATGGTACGAGCAGTACTTC. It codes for CASSNPTSGRWYEQYF.

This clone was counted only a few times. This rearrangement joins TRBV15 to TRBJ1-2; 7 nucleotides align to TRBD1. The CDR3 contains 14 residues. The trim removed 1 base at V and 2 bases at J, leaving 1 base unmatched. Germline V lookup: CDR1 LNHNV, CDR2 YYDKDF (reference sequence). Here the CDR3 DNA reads TGTGCCACCAGCAGAGGGGACAGAAACTATGGCTACACCTTC. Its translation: CATSRGDRNYGYTF.

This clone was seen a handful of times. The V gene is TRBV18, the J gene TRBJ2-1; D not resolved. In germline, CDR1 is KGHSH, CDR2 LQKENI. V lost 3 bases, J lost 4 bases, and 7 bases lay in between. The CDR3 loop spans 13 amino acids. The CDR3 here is CASSPALYNEQFF. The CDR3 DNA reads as TGTGCCAGCTCACCGGCCCTTTACAATGAGCAGTTCTTC.

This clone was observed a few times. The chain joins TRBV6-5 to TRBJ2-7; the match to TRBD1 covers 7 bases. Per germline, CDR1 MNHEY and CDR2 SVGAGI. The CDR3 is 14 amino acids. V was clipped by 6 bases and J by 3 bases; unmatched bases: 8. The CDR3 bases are TGTGCCAGCAGGTCCCGGACAGGCCACTACGAGCAGTACTTC. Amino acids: CASRSRTGHYEQYF.

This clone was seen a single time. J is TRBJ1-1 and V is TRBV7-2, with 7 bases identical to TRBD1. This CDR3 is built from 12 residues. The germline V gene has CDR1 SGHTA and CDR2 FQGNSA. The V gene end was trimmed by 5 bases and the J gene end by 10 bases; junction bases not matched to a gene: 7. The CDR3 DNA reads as TGTGCCAGCAGCAAGACAGGGTTCGGAGCTTTCTTT. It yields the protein CASSKTGFGAFF. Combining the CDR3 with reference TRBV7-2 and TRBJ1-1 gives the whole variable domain GAGVSQSPSNKVTEKGKDVELRCDPISGHTALYWYRQSLGQGLEFLIYFQGNSAPDKSGLPSDRFSAERTGGSVSTLTIQRTQQEDSAVYLCASSKTGFGAFFGQGTRLTVV.

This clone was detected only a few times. The CDR3 nucleotides are TGTGCCAGCAGCAAACAGGGGGTCAGCTCCTACGAGCAGTACTTC. It yields the protein CASSKQGVSSYEQYF. This rearrangement joins TRBV11-2 to TRBJ2-7, with TRBD1 identical over 8 bases. Germline CDR1 SGHAT, CDR2 FQNNGV. Losses at the gene ends were 5 bases for V and 0 bases for J; bases not matched to a gene: 6. The CDR3 contains 15 residues.

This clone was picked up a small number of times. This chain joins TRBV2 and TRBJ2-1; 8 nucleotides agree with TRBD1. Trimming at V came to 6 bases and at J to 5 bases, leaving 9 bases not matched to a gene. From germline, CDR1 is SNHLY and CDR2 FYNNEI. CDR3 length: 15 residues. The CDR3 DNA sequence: TGTGCCAGCAGGTACAGGACAGGGATGGACAATGAGCAGTTCTTC. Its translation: CASRYRTGMDNEQFF. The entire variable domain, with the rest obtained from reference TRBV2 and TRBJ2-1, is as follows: EPEVTQTPSHQVTQMGQEVILRCVPISNHLYFYWYRQILGQKVEFLVSFYNNEISEKSEIFDDQFSVERPDGSNFTLKIRSTKLEDSAMYFCASRYRTGMDNEQFFGPGTRLTVL.

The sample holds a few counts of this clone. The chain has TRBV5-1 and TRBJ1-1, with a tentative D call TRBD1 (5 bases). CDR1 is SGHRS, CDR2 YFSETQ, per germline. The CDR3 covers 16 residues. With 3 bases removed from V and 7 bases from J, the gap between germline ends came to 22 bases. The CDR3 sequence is CASSWDPGRRNGEAFF. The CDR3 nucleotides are TGCGCCAGCAGCTGGGACCCTGGGAGGAGGAACGGTGAAGCTTTCTTT.

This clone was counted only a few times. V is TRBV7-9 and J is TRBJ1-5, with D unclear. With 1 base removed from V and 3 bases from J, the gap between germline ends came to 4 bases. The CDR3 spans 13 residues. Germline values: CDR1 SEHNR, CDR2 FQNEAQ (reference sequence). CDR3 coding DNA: TGTGCCAGCAGCTTAGGTCACAATCAGCCCCAGCATTTT. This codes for CASSLGHNQPQHF.

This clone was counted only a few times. CDR3 residues: CASSPSLASGSYEQYF. The CDR3 nucleotides read TGTGCCAGCAGCCCCAGTCTTGCTAGCGGCTCCTACGAGCAGTACTTC. The rearrangement joins TRBV9 to TRBJ2-7; 7 nucleotides match TRBD2. Losses at the gene ends were 4 bases for V and 0 bases for J; bases not matched to a gene: 10. CDR1 SGDLS and CDR2 YYNGEE come from the germline V gene. The CDR3 spans 16 residues.

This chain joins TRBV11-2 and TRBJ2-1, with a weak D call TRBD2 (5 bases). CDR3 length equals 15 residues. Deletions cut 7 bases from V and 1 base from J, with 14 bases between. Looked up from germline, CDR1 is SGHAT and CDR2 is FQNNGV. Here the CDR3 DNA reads TGTGCCAGCACCCTTCACCGGGGATCCTACAATGAGCAGTTCTTC. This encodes CASTLHRGSYNEQFF.

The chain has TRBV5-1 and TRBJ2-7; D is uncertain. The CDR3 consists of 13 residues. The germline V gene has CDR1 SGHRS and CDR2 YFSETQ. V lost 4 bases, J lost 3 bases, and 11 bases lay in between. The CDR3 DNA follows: TGCGCCAGCAGCCCCCCCCAAAACTACGAGCAGTACTTC. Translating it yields CASSPPQNYEQYF.

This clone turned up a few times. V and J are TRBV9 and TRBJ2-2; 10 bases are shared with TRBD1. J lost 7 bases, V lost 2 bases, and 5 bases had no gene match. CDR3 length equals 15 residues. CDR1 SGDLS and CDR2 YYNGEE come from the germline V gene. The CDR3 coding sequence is TGTGCCAGCAGCGTCGACAGGGGGCTTGGCGGGGAGCTGTTTTTT. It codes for CASSVDRGLGGELFF.